This entry is about one TCR beta chain. Its antigen is unknown. The sample is drawn from a study of monozygotic twins with cystic fibrosis. Some clones are missing from TCRdb's copy, which holds only in-frame ones; the method was immunoSEQ multiplex PCR. The sample consists of more than 25,000 clones, over 75% of them appearing once. Study-wide results and limits: Clonality was generally low (median about 0.01), higher in the most severe patients. Shared CDR3 numbers were not associated with age, concordance or severity.

This receptor was obtained from a girl aged 2-10 years with cystic fibrosis. Sequenced sample: blood.

CDR3 bases: TGTGCCAGCAGCTTAGCTGGGGCCAACGTCCTGACTTTC. The encoded protein is CASSLAGANVLTF. The V and J genes are TRBV7-8 and TRBJ2-6; D remains ambiguous. The length of the CDR3 is 13 residues. The V gene's germline CDR1 is SGHVS and CDR2 FQNEAQ. V was trimmed by 0 bases and J by 3 bases, leaving 0 bases between them.